The clone carrying this TCR beta chain was counted a few times. What it recognizes is unknown. Other nucleotide sequences in the sample specify the same CDR3. Sequencing was performed with immunoSEQ multiplex PCR; in TCRdb, only in-frame clones are kept and a portion is missing. The sample yields 55,000 to 80,000 clones, 91% seen once. CDR3 length: 13 amino acids. Germline lookup yields CDR1 MDHEN and CDR2 SYDVKM. The ends were cut back, 3 bases at V and 0 bases at J, with 5 bases in the middle. The sample comes from a study of OX40 agonist ivuxolimab in advanced cancers. Study-level points and caveats: Those patients achieving a partial response at 0.1-3.0 mg/kg showed among the lowest clonal expansion.

The rearrangement joins TRBV28 to TRBJ1-1; D is undetermined. The sequenced sample was CD4+ or CD8+ T cells sorted from blood, obtained in a trial of the OX40 agonist ivuxolimab. This clonotype originated in an adult with an advanced solid tumor such as melanoma, head and neck, liver or kidney cancer. CDR3 protein: CASSLRMNTEAFF. The DNA of the CDR3 is TGTGCCAGCAGTTTGCGAATGAACACTGAAGCTTTCTTT.